This is a list of T cell receptor beta chains from one sample in a study of beta chain features in type 1 diabetes. The assay was immunoSEQ multiplex PCR, and TCRdb's table has in-frame clones only and misses some. The repertoire holds about 900,000 clones, with roughly a sixth as singletons. The sequenced sample consisted of naive CD4+ T cells from blood. The receptors come from a woman aged 18-29 years in good health. CDR3s include the opening cysteine and the closing phenylalanine or tryptophan. D genes are given only for firm matches. Size tells how often a clone was seen (once, few, many) or the class of an expanded clone, and some rows leave it out.

>TRBJ2-1|TRBD1|NA|TRBV7-9
TGTGCCAGCAGCTTATCAGCGGGACAGGGTACGAATGAGCAGTTCTTC
CASSLSAGQGTNEQFF
>TRBJ1-4|NA|few|TRBV7-6
TGTGCCAGCAGCTTGAGTCAGGGTCAAAAACTGTTTTTT
CASSLSQGQKLFF
>TRBJ1-2|TRBD1|NA|TRBV6-6
TGTGCCAGCAGTGCCGGGACAGGGTATGGCTACACCTTC
CASSAGTGYGYTF
>TRBJ2-5|NA|NA|TRBV28
TGTGCCAGCAGTACTATGTCCCCAGAGACCCAGTACTTC
CASSTMSPETQYF
>TRBJ2-5|NA|NA|TRBV14
TGTGCCAGCAGCCAGGATTTCCAGGCCCAGTACTTC
CASSQDFQAQYF
>TRBJ1-4|NA|few|TRBV4-1
TGCGCCAGCAGCCAAGTCCACATTGAAAAACTGTTTTTT
CASSQVHIEKLFF
>TRBJ2-7|NA|NA|TRBV7-3
TGTGCCAGCAGCCGTCAGTCCGAGCAGTACTTC
CASSRQSEQYF
>TRBJ1-2|NA|NA|TRBV28
TGTGCCAGCAGTTTGGCGGATTATGGCTACACCTTC
CASSLADYGYTF
>TRBJ2-3|NA|NA|TRBV7-2
TGTGCCAGCAGCGAATCCACAGATACGCAGTATTTT
CASSESTDTQYF
>TRBJ2-5|NA|few|TRBV11-3
TGTGCCAGCAGCTTAGGCTACCAAGAGACCCAGTACTTC
CASSLGYQETQYF
>TRBJ1-1|NA|NA|TRBV4-3
TGCGCCAGCAGCCACGACAGGTCTAGGACTGCTGAAGCTTTCTTT
CASSHDRSRTAEAFF
>TRBJ2-5|NA|few|TRBV7-9
TGTGCCAGCAGCACGAGAAGGCCGGAGAAAGAGACCCAGTACTTC
CASSTRRPEKETQYF
>TRBJ2-3|NA|few|TRBV9
TGTGCCAGCAGCGTAGCCAGCGGGAGCACAGATACGCAGTATTTT
CASSVASGSTDTQYF
>TRBJ2-3|TRBD2|few|TRBV18
TGTGCCAGCTCACCACCCACTAGCGGGACAGGCACAGATACGCAGTATTTT
CASSPPTSGTGTDTQYF
>TRBJ1-4|NA|few|TRBV7-9
TGTGCCAGCAGGGCTCCCGGGTCAACTAATGAAAAACTGTTTTTT
CASRAPGSTNEKLFF
>TRBJ1-2|TRBD1|few|TRBV5-6
TGTGCCAGCCGCCCTACCGGGACAGGGGATGGCTACACCTTC
CASRPTGTGDGYTF
>TRBJ2-3|NA|few|TRBV7-2
TGTGCCAGCAGCTTATGGCCAGGCCCAAGCACAGATACGCAGTATTTT
CASSLWPGPSTDTQYF
>TRBJ2-7|TRBD2|NA|TRBV7-9
TGTGCCAGCAGCTTGGACACTAGCGGAGTGGCCTACGAGCAGTACTTC
CASSLDTSGVAYEQYF
>TRBJ1-2|NA|NA|TRBV4-3
TGCGCCAGCAGCCCCCCAGGGGCACACTATGGCTACACCTTC
CASSPPGAHYGYTF
>TRBJ1-2|TRBD1|few|TRBV19
TGTGCCAGTAGTACACTGCGACAGGGCTATGGCTACACCTTC
CASSTLRQGYGYTF
>TRBJ2-5|NA|NA|TRBV9
TGTGCCAGCAGCGTAGCAGTATCAGAGACCCAGTACTTC
CASSVAVSETQYF
>TRBJ1-2|NA|NA|TRBV11-2
TGTGCCAGCAGCGTCCAGGGGAACTATGGCTACACCTTC
CASSVQGNYGYTF
>TRBJ1-2|NA|NA|TRBV18
TGTGCCAGCTCACCAAATCGGGGGGCCGATGGCTACACCTTC
CASSPNRGADGYTF
>TRBJ2-7|TRBD2|NA|TRBV7-2
TGTGCCAGTAGGGCGGGAGTGAATGACTACGAGCAGTACTTC
CASRAGVNDYEQYF
>TRBJ1-2|NA|NA|TRBV7-9
TGTGCCAGCAGCTTAGTAGGGAGCCCTCCTGGGGGCTACACCTTC
CASSLVGSPPGGYTF
>TRBJ2-5|NA|NA|TRBV5-6
TGTGCCAGCAGCACAGGACACTCCGGGGAGACCCAGTACTTC
CASSTGHSGETQYF
>TRBJ2-1|TRBD2|NA|TRBV6-6
TGTGCCAGCAAGACGGCGGGAGCATCCTACAATGAGCAGTTCTTC
CASKTAGASYNEQFF
>TRBJ1-2|NA|few|TRBV7-2
TGTGCCAGCAGCTTAGACAGGGATTATGGCTACACCTTC
CASSLDRDYGYTF
>TRBJ1-1|TRBD1|few|TRBV10-3
TGTGCCATCAGTGGGGACAGGACGAAGGGGCGCACTGAAGCTTTCTTT
CAISGDRTKGRTEAFF
>TRBJ2-7|NA|few|TRBV28
TGTGCCAGCAGTCCCACCGGGACGTTCTCCTACGAGCAGTACTTC
CASSPTGTFSYEQYF
>TRBJ2-7|NA|NA|TRBV27
TGTGCCAGCAGTTCCGCAGGCCTCGTTGACGAGCAGTACTTC
CASSSAGLVDEQYF
>TRBJ2-7|TRBD2|few|TRBV18
TGTGCCAGCTCACCAACCACGAGGGGACTAGCCGCAACCTACGAGCAGTACTTC
CASSPTTRGLAATYEQYF
>TRBJ2-2|NA|NA|TRBV4-2
TGTGCCAGCAGCCCGGGACTTACGCACACCGGGGAGCTGTTTTTT
CASSPGLTHTGELFF
>TRBJ2-2|NA|few|TRBV28
TGTGCCAGCAGTTTCCTAGGGACGTACACCGGGGAGCTGTTTTTT
CASSFLGTYTGELFF
>TRBJ1-5|NA|NA|TRBV28
TGTGCCAGCCAAAGCCTGACCCAGCATTTT
CASQSLTQHF
>TRBJ2-2|NA|few|TRBV11-2
TGTGCCAGCAGCTCTACCGGGACTTACAACACCGGGGAGCTGTTTTTT
CASSSTGTYNTGELFF
>TRBJ2-1|NA|few|TRBV29-1
TGCAGCGTTGGATTACCAGGGGATGAGCAGTTCTTC
CSVGLPGDEQFF
>TRBJ2-4|NA|NA|TRBV9
TGTGCCAGCAGCGTAGGGTACAGTAAAAACATTCAGTACTTC
CASSVGYSKNIQYF
>TRBJ2-5|NA|NA|TRBV20-1
TGCGGGACCACCCCCCAAGAGACCCAGTACTTC
CGTTPQETQYF
>TRBJ2-1|TRBD2|NA|TRBV4-2
TGTGCCAGCAGCCGAGCCGGGACTAGCGGGAATGAGCAGTTCTTC
CASSRAGTSGNEQFF